The source of this T cell receptor (beta chain) is a study of OX40 agonist ivuxolimab in advanced cancers. Some clones are missing from TCRdb's copy, which holds only in-frame ones; the method was immunoSEQ multiplex PCR. In the table there are just over 15,000 clones, around 60% of which are singletons. The CDR3 spans 12 residues. The V end lost 7 bases, the J end lost 4 bases, and 10 bases lay between the germline ends. The germline CDR1 and CDR2 sequences are LNHDA and SQIVND (reference sequence). Study conclusions and caveats: In the 0.1 to 3.0 mg/kg range, CD4+ and CD8+ blood T cells had expanded clonally by week 6. Which antigen the expanded peripheral T cells recognized is unknown. Near-lowest levels of clonal expansion characterized partial responders at 0.1-3.0 mg/kg.

This clone was observed a single time. Its specificity is unknown. The material was CD4+ or CD8+ T cells sorted from blood, obtained in a trial of the OX40 agonist ivuxolimab. This chain uses TRBV19 with TRBJ1-1, with no clear D. This TCR came from an adult with an advanced solid tumor such as melanoma, head and neck, liver or kidney cancer. The CDR3 sequence is CASTSGGTEAFF. In nucleotides, the CDR3 is TGTGCCAGTACCAGTGGTGGCACTGAAGCTTTCTTT.